These T cell receptor beta chains were read from a single sample in a study of T cells in Graves' hyperthyroidism and ophthalmopathy. In TCRdb, the multiplex PCR reads were re-called with MiXCR into one record per CDR3 protein. The profile covers 300,000 to 400,000 distinct CDR3 sequences, with more than 11% appearing a single time and 9.5% to 12% taken by the ten largest. The source material was blood. These receptors were obtained from a woman aged 60 to 75 with Graves' hyperthyroidism. Both conserved end residues are part of each CDR3. The D gene is left open where the match is weak. Part of the rows lack a size; the others show once, few, many or a class for expanded clones.

cdr3_aa: CASSLAGRTRRSEQFF; cdr3_nt: TGTGCCAGCAGTCTAGCGGGAAGGACACGACGTAGTGAGCAGTTCTTC; v_call: TRBV28; j_call: TRBJ2-1; d_call: TRBD2; clone_size: many
cdr3_aa: CSVAASGIAEQFF; cdr3_nt: TGCAGCGTGGCGGCTAGCGGGATAGCTGAGCAGTTCTTC; v_call: TRBV29-1; j_call: TRBJ2-1; d_call: TRBD2; clone_size: .
cdr3_aa: CSALLAGRENIQYF; cdr3_nt: TGCAGTGCTCTACTAGCGGGCCGCGAGAACATTCAGTACTTC; v_call: TRBV20-1; j_call: TRBJ2-4; d_call: TRBD2; clone_size: .
cdr3_aa: CSVSADSSYEQYF; cdr3_nt: TGCAGTGTGTCGGCGGATAGCTCCTACGAGCAGTACTTC; v_call: TRBV20-1; j_call: TRBJ2-7; d_call: .; clone_size: .
cdr3_aa: CASSQLTGGEQFF; cdr3_nt: TGTGCCAGCAGCCAGCTAACAGGTGGCGAGCAGTTCTTC; v_call: TRBV3-1; j_call: TRBJ2-1; d_call: .; clone_size: many
cdr3_aa: CASAGVPNSPLHF; cdr3_nt: TGTGCCAGCGCCGGGGTGCCCAATTCACCCCTCCACTTT; v_call: TRBV7-6; j_call: TRBJ1-6; d_call: .; clone_size: .
cdr3_aa: CASSLAGQGAFF; cdr3_nt: TGCGCCAGCAGCTTGGCGGGACAGGGGGCTTTCTTT; v_call: TRBV5-1; j_call: TRBJ1-1; d_call: TRBD1; clone_size: many
cdr3_aa: CASSEDYYNEQFF; cdr3_nt: TGCGCCAGCAGCGAGGACTATTACAATGAGCAGTTCTTC; v_call: TRBV5-1; j_call: TRBJ2-1; d_call: .; clone_size: .
cdr3_aa: CASSGLAGDEQYF; cdr3_nt: TGTGCCAGCAGCGGACTAGCGGGAGACGAGCAGTACTTC; v_call: TRBV11-2; j_call: TRBJ2-7; d_call: TRBD2; clone_size: many
cdr3_aa: CASSLSGTGTQYF; cdr3_nt: TGTGCCAGCAGCCTAAGCGGCACAGGTACGCAGTATTTT; v_call: TRBV3-1; j_call: TRBJ2-3; d_call: .; clone_size: .
cdr3_aa: CASTPGDLTYGYTF; cdr3_nt: TGTGCCAGTACCCCAGGGGACCTTACCTATGGCTACACCTTC; v_call: TRBV19; j_call: TRBJ1-2; d_call: .; clone_size: few
cdr3_aa: CASSSQSWDTEAFF; cdr3_nt: TGTGCCAGCAGCTCCCAATCATGGGACACTGAAGCTTTCTTT; v_call: TRBV7-4; j_call: TRBJ1-1; d_call: .; clone_size: many
cdr3_aa: CSARAGTGTYRYEQYF; cdr3_nt: TGCAGTGCGAGAGCCGGGACAGGGACCTACCGCTACGAGCAGTACTTC; v_call: TRBV20-1; j_call: TRBJ2-7; d_call: TRBD1; clone_size: many
cdr3_aa: CASSIRYPGNKGAFF; cdr3_nt: TGTGCCAGCAGTATCCGTTACCCAGGTAATAAGGGAGCTTTCTTT; v_call: TRBV27; j_call: TRBJ1-1; d_call: .; clone_size: few
cdr3_aa: CASSLTGAPGNTIYF; cdr3_nt: TGTGCCAGCAGTTTGACGGGGGCGCCTGGAAACACCATATATTTT; v_call: TRBV12-3/TRBV12-4; j_call: TRBJ1-3; d_call: .; clone_size: few
cdr3_aa: CASSLSSGPDEQFF; cdr3_nt: TGTGCCAGCAGCTTAAGTAGCGGACCGGATGAGCAGTTCTTC; v_call: TRBV7-9; j_call: TRBJ2-1; d_call: .; clone_size: many
cdr3_aa: CASSLGSVQRSRTEAFF; cdr3_nt: TGTGCCAGCAGCTTGGGGTCAGTTCAACGCTCACGCACTGAAGCTTTCTTT; v_call: TRBV5-5; j_call: TRBJ1-1; d_call: .; clone_size: few
cdr3_aa: CASSQTQGSGEAFF; cdr3_nt: TGTGCCAGCAGTCAAACACAGGGAAGCGGGGAAGCTTTCTTT; v_call: TRBV2; j_call: TRBJ1-1; d_call: .; clone_size: many
cdr3_aa: CSASFGGMVETQYF; cdr3_nt: TGCAGTGCTAGCTTCGGCGGGATGGTGGAGACCCAGTACTTC; v_call: TRBV20-1; j_call: TRBJ2-5; d_call: .; clone_size: many
cdr3_aa: CASSPRIPETQYF; cdr3_nt: TGTGCCAGCAGTCCCCGTATCCCAGAGACCCAGTACTTC; v_call: TRBV12-3/TRBV12-4; j_call: TRBJ2-5; d_call: .; clone_size: few
cdr3_aa: CASSYTGIAGASGTDTQYF; cdr3_nt: TGTGCCAGCAGTTACACCGGGATAGCGGGAGCGTCTGGCACAGATACGCAGTATTTT; v_call: TRBV6-1; j_call: TRBJ2-3; d_call: TRBD2; clone_size: many
cdr3_aa: CAIRKGLGMNTEAFF; cdr3_nt: TGTGCCATCAGAAAAGGGTTAGGCATGAACACTGAAGCTTTCTTT; v_call: TRBV10-3; j_call: TRBJ1-1; d_call: .; clone_size: few
cdr3_aa: CASSSMSAGANNEQFF; cdr3_nt: TGCGCCAGCAGCTCCATGTCGGCGGGGGCCAACAATGAGCAGTTCTTC; v_call: TRBV5-1; j_call: TRBJ2-1; d_call: .; clone_size: many
cdr3_aa: CATVQGSGNTIYF; cdr3_nt: TGTGCCACCGTACAGGGCTCTGGAAACACCATATATTTT; v_call: TRBV6-1; j_call: TRBJ1-3; d_call: .; clone_size: few
cdr3_aa: CASSRGSIYEQFF; cdr3_nt: TGCGCCAGCAGCCGCGGGAGTATATATGAGCAGTTCTTC; v_call: TRBV6-1; j_call: TRBJ2-1; d_call: TRBD2; clone_size: .
cdr3_aa: CASSPGEGSYNEQFF; cdr3_nt: TGTGCCAGCAGCCCCGGGGAGGGATCCTACAATGAGCAGTTCTTC; v_call: TRBV7-9; j_call: TRBJ2-1; d_call: TRBD2; clone_size: many
cdr3_aa: CASSPAGTGVTGELFF; cdr3_nt: TGTGCCAGCTCACCAGCCGGGACAGGGGTGACCGGGGAGCTGTTTTTT; v_call: TRBV18; j_call: TRBJ2-2; d_call: TRBD1; clone_size: .
cdr3_aa: CASSLAIGTGGEKLFF; cdr3_nt: TGTGCCAGCAGCTTAGCGATCGGGACAGGGGGTGAAAAACTGTTTTTT; v_call: TRBV11-3; j_call: TRBJ1-4; d_call: TRBD1; clone_size: many
cdr3_aa: CASGWTSGGQETQYF; cdr3_nt: TGTGCCAGCGGCTGGACTAGCGGGGGCCAAGAGACCCAGTACTTC; v_call: TRBV6-1; j_call: TRBJ2-5; d_call: TRBD2; clone_size: many
cdr3_aa: CAISESGGTRTGYTF; cdr3_nt: TGTGCCATCAGTGAGTCGGGCGGGACACGGACTGGCTACACCTTC; v_call: TRBV10-3; j_call: TRBJ1-2; d_call: .; clone_size: .
cdr3_aa: CASRGWREVQETQYF; cdr3_nt: TGTGCCAGCAGAGGATGGCGGGAGGTACAAGAGACCCAGTACTTC; v_call: TRBV7-2; j_call: TRBJ2-5; d_call: TRBD2; clone_size: many
cdr3_aa: CSVGGSYTDTQYF; cdr3_nt: TGCAGTGTGGGCGGGAGCTATACAGATACGCAGTATTTT; v_call: TRBV20-1; j_call: TRBJ2-3; d_call: TRBD2; clone_size: .
cdr3_aa: CASSRTGTSGNLLRGRQFF; cdr3_nt: TGTGCCAGCAGCCGGACCGGGACTAGCGGAAATCTCCTAAGGGGGAGGCAGTTCTTC; v_call: TRBV3-1; j_call: TRBJ2-1; d_call: TRBD2; clone_size: .
cdr3_aa: CASSLAGTSTDTQYF; cdr3_nt: TGTGCCAGCAGCTTGGCGGGGACTAGCACAGATACGCAGTATTTT; v_call: TRBV5-1; j_call: TRBJ2-3; d_call: .; clone_size: many
cdr3_aa: CASSPSRVRGYTF; cdr3_nt: TGTGCCAGCAGCCCTAGTAGGGTGCGTGGCTACACCTTC; v_call: TRBV14; j_call: TRBJ1-2; d_call: .; clone_size: few
cdr3_aa: CASSDGAAQGTQYF; cdr3_nt: TGTGCCAGCAGTGACGGGGCGGCCCAAGGGACCCAGTACTTC; v_call: TRBV2; j_call: TRBJ2-5; d_call: .; clone_size: .
cdr3_aa: CASSYPRSEQYF; cdr3_nt: TGTGCCAGCAGCTATCCCAGGTCCGAGCAGTACTTC; v_call: TRBV7-8; j_call: TRBJ2-7; d_call: .; clone_size: many
cdr3_aa: CASSFPRTSGSSTLNEQFF; cdr3_nt: TGTGCCAGCAGCTTTCCTAGGACTAGCGGATCCTCCACATTGAATGAGCAGTTCTTC; v_call: TRBV7-9; j_call: TRBJ2-1; d_call: TRBD2; clone_size: .
cdr3_aa: CASSEAHVQTGADGYTF; cdr3_nt: TGTGCCAGCAGTGAAGCTCACGTACAAACGGGCGCGGATGGCTACACCTTC; v_call: TRBV6-1; j_call: TRBJ1-2; d_call: .; clone_size: few
cdr3_aa: CASSEPGGGVTEAFF; cdr3_nt: TGTGCCAGCAGTGAACCGGGAGGGGGGGTAACTGAAGCTTTCTTT; v_call: TRBV6-1; j_call: TRBJ1-1; d_call: .; clone_size: many
cdr3_aa: CASSLVGGGIEQYF; cdr3_nt: TGTGCCAGCAGCCTTGTGGGGGGAGGGATCGAGCAGTACTTC; v_call: TRBV7-3; j_call: TRBJ2-7; d_call: TRBD2; clone_size: few
cdr3_aa: CAIRPGTQNEQFF; cdr3_nt: TGTGCCATCAGACCCGGGACTCAAAATGAGCAGTTCTTC; v_call: TRBV10-3; j_call: TRBJ2-1; d_call: .; clone_size: few
cdr3_aa: CSARGGLADSYEQYF; cdr3_nt: TGCAGTGCTAGAGGCGGACTAGCGGACTCCTACGAGCAGTACTTC; v_call: TRBV20-1; j_call: TRBJ2-7; d_call: TRBD2; clone_size: .
cdr3_aa: CSATSGRSFREQYF; cdr3_nt: TGCAGTGCTACTAGCGGGAGGAGTTTTCGCGAGCAGTACTTC; v_call: TRBV20-1; j_call: TRBJ2-7; d_call: TRBD2; clone_size: many
cdr3_aa: CASSPVGNIQYF; cdr3_nt: TGTGCCAGCAGCCCTGTAGGAAACATTCAGTACTTC; v_call: TRBV19; j_call: TRBJ2-4; d_call: .; clone_size: few
cdr3_aa: CASSRSPQTGTRDEKLFF; cdr3_nt: TGTGCCAGCAGCCGATCCCCCCAAACCGGGACCAGAGATGAAAAACTGTTTTTT; v_call: TRBV27; j_call: TRBJ1-4; d_call: .; clone_size: many
cdr3_aa: CATPPQGRVVSNQPQHF; cdr3_nt: TGTGCCACCCCGCCACAGGGTCGGGTCGTAAGCAATCAGCCCCAGCATTTT; v_call: TRBV24-1; j_call: TRBJ1-5; d_call: .; clone_size: many
cdr3_aa: CATSLAGGSNTGELFF; cdr3_nt: TGTGCCACCAGCCTAGCGGGAGGGTCGAACACCGGGGAGCTGTTTTTT; v_call: TRBV24-1; j_call: TRBJ2-2; d_call: TRBD2; clone_size: many
cdr3_aa: CATSRAGAKNIQYF; cdr3_nt: TGTGCCACCAGCAGGGCCGGGGCTAAAAACATTCAGTACTTC; v_call: TRBV15; j_call: TRBJ2-4; d_call: .; clone_size: many
cdr3_aa: CSVEPSGRVAETQYF; cdr3_nt: TGCAGCGTTGAACCCAGCGGGAGGGTGGCAGAGACCCAGTACTTC; v_call: TRBV29-1; j_call: TRBJ2-5; d_call: TRBD2; clone_size: .
cdr3_aa: CSIRMSYNEQFF; cdr3_nt: TGCAGCATCCGGATGTCCTACAATGAGCAGTTCTTC; v_call: TRBV20-1; j_call: TRBJ2-1; d_call: .; clone_size: many
cdr3_aa: CASSSRSQGYNSPLHF; cdr3_nt: TGTGCCAGCAGTTCGCGATCCCAGGGTTATAATTCACCCCTCCACTTT; v_call: TRBV27; j_call: TRBJ1-6; d_call: .; clone_size: many
cdr3_aa: CASSQDSSGLAGGAFGDTQYF; cdr3_nt: TGCGCCAGCAGCCAAGATAGTTCGGGACTAGCGGGAGGCGCATTCGGGGATACGCAGTATTTT; v_call: TRBV4-1; j_call: TRBJ2-3; d_call: TRBD2; clone_size: few
cdr3_aa: CASSPRTEYNEQFF; cdr3_nt: TGTGCCAGCAGCCCCCGGACCGAATACAATGAGCAGTTCTTC; v_call: TRBV7-6; j_call: TRBJ2-1; d_call: .; clone_size: many
cdr3_aa: CASSFPGELFF; cdr3_nt: TGTGCCAGCAGCTTTCCCGGGGAGCTGTTTTTT; v_call: TRBV11-2; j_call: TRBJ2-2; d_call: .; clone_size: many